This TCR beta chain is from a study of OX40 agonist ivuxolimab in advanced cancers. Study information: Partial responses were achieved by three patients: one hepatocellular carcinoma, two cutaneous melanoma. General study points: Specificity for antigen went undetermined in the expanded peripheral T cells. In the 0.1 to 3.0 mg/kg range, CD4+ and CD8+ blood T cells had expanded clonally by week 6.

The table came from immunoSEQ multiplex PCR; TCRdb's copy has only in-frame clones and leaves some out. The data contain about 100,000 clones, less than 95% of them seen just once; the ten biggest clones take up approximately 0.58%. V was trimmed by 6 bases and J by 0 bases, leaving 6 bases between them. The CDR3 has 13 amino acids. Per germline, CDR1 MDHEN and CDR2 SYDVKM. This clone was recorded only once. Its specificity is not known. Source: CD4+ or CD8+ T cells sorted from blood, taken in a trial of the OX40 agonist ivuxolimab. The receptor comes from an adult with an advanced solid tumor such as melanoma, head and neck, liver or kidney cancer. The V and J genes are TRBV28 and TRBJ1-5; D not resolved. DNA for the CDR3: TGTGCCAGCAGGGGTTATAGCAATCAGCCCCAGCATTTT. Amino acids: CASRGYSNQPQHF. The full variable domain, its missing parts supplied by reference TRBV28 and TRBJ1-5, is DVKVTQSSRYLVKRTGEKVFLECVQDMDHENMFWYRQDPGLGLRLIYFSYDVKMKEKGDIPEGYSVSREKKERFSLILESASTNQTSMYLCASRGYSNQPQHFGDGTRLSIL.